In this sample, the clone carrying this TCR beta chain turned up many times. This sample was included in a study of spatial heterogeneity in lung cancer. Study at large: An average of more than ten raw reads was observed per unique TCR and UMI combination.

The germline V gene has CDR1 SGHRS and CDR2 YFSETQ. The CDR3 covers 18 residues. The ends were cut back, 5 bases at V and 4 bases at J, with 26 bases in the middle. Documented time point: sample taken at primary tumor resection. Unsorted tumor, nontumor lung tissue or cryopreserved PBMC supplied the whole RNA. Patients with untreated early-stage non-small cell lung cancer, numbering 72, were the donors. TCR cDNA molecules each had a unique molecular identifier. One entry per CDR3 protein, called by TCRdb with MiXCR from the 5' RACE reads. The sample contains 30,000 to 45,000 distinct CDR3 sequences, roughly 5.5% of which appear only once.

This chain connects TRBV5-1 to TRBJ2-3; perhaps TRBD2 as D (6 bases). The sequence was obtained from a female donor with early-stage non-small cell lung cancer. The sequences come from PBMCs, collected at surgery. CDR3 in DNA: TGCGCCAGCAGGTCGGGCCAACTAGCCGCCTTGCGGTCAGATACGCAGTATTTT. It translates to CASRSGQLAALRSDTQYF.